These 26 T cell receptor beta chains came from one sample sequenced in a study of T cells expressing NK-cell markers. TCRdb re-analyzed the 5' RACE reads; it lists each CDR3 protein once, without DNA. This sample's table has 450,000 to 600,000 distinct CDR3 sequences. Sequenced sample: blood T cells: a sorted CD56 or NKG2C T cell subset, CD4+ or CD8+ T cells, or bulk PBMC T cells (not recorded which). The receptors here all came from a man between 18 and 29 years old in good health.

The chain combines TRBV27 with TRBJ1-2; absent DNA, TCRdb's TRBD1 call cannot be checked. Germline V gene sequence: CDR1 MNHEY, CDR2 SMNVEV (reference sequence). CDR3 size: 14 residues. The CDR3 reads CASSPDRDLYGYTF.

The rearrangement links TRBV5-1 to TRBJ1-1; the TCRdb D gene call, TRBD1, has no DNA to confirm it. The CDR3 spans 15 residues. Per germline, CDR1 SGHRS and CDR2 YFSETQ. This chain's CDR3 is CASTGQGAINTEAFF.

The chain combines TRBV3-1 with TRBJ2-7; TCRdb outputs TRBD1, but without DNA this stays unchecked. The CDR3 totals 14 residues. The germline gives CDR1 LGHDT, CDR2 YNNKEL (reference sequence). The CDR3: CASSLGTQTYEQYF.

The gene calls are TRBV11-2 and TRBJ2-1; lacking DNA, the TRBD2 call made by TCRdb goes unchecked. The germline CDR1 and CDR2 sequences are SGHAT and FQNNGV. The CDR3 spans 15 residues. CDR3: CASSLGEGLVTEQFF.

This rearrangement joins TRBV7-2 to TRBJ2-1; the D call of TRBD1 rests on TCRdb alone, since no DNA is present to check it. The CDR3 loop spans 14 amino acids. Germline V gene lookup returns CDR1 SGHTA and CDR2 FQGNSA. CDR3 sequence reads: CASSLGGRMNEQFF.

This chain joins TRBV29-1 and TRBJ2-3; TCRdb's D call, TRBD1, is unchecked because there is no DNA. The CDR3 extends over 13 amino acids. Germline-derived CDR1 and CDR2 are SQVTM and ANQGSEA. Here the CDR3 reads CSVGDGNTDTQYF.

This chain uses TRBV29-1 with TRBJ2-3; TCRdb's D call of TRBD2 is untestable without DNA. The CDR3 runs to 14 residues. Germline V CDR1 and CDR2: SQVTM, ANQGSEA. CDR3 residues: CSVGPDRGTDTQYF.

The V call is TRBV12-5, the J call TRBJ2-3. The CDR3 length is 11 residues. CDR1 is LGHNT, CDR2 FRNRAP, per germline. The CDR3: CASGQTDTQYF.

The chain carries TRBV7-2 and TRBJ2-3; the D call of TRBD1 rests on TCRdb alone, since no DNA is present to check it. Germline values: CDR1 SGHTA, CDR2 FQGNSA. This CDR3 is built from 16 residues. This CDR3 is CASSNTGTKPTDTQYF.

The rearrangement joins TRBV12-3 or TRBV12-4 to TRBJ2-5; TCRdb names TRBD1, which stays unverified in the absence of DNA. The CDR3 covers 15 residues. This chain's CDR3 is CASSGRQGGQETQYF.

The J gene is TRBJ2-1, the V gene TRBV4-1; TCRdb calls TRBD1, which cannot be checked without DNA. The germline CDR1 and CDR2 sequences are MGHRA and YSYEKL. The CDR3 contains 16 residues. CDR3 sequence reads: CASSQVETGGLNEQFF.

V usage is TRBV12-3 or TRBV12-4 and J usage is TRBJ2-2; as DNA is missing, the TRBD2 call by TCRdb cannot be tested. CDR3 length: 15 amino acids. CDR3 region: CASSFGGASGTGWFF.

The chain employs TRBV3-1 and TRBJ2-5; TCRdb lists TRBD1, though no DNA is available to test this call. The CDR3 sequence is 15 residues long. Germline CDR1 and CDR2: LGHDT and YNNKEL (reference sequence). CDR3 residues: CASSQDVGGGETQYF.

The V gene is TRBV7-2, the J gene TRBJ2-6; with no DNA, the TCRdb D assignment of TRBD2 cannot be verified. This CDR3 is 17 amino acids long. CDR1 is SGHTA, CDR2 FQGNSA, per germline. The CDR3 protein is CASSWEGTLPGANVLTF.

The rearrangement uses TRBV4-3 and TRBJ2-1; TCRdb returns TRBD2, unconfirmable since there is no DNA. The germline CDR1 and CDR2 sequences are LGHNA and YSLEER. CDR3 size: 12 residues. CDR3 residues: CASSHALGEQFF.

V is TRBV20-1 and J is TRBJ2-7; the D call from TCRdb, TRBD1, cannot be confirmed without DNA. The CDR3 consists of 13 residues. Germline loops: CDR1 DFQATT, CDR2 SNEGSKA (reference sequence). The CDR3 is CSAPPQERDEQYF.

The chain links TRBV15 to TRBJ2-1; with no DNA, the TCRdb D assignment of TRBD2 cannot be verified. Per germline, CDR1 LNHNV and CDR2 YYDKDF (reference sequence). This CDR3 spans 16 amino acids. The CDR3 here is CATSRGEREVSNEQFF.

This CDR3 reads CSAYDRVGRTEAFF. J is TRBJ1-1 and V is TRBV20-1; TCRdb's D call of TRBD1 is untestable without DNA. Per the germline V gene, CDR1 is DFQATT and CDR2 is SNEGSKA (reference sequence). The CDR3 extends over 14 amino acids.

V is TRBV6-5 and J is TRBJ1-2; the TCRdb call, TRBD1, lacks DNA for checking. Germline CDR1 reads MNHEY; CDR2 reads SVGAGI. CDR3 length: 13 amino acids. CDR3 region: CASSYRQGYGYTF.

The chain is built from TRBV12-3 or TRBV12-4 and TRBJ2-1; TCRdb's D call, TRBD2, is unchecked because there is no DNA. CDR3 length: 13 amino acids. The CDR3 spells CASSGPQRDEQFF.

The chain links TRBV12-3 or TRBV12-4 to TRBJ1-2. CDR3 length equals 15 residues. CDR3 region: CASSLLPELNYGYTF.

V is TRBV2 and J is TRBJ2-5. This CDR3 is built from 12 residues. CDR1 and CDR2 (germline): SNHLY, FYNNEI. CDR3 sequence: CASSVDRETQYF.

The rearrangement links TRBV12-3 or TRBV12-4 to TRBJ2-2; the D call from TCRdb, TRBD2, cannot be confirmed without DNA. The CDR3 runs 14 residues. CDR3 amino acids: CASSLAGETGELFF.

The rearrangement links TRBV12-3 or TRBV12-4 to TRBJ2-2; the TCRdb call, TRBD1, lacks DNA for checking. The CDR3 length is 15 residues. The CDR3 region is CASSFGDRDTGELFF.

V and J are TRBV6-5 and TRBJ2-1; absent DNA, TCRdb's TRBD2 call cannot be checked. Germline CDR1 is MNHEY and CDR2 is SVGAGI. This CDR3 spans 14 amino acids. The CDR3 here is CASSHSGALDEQFF.

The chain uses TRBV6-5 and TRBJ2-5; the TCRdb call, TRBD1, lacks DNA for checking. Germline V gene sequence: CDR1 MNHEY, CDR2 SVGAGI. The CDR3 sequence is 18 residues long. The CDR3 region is CASSYTPAGTGGQETQYF.